The clone carrying this T cell receptor beta chain was found a few times. The primer mix had 60 Vbeta and 13 Jbeta primers. As processed by the authors: Unique TCR beta chains totaled some 80 million in a later count, with about 11 million of them shared. Profiled with immunoSEQ multiplex PCR; TCRdb holds only in-frame clones, not every one. The DNA gave D and trimming, while V, J and clone size come from that table. The table has 100,000 to 150,000 clones, about 81% seen once. The sample is drawn from a study of cytomegalovirus exposure and HLA in healthy donors. The origin of this receptor is a woman in her thirties or forties in good health and CMV-seropositive. Material for sequencing was PBMCs.

This chain's CDR3 is CASSSSTGTTNEKLFF. CDR3 sequence (DNA): TGTGCCAGCAGCTCGTCGACAGGGACCACTAATGAAAAACTGTTTTTT. The chain employs TRBV5-6 and TRBJ1-4; 7 nucleotides align to TRBD1. Looked up from germline, CDR1 is SGHDT and CDR2 is YYEEEE. The CDR3 runs to 16 residues. V gave up 3 bases and J gave up 2 bases; unmatched junction bases: 7.